This entry concerns a single T cell receptor (beta chain). This entry belongs to a study of blood T cell repertoires in COVID-19. Across the whole study: Sites in the United States, Italy and Spain provided acute and convalescent COVID-19 samples. PBMCs, B-cell-depleted T cells, or T cells were the source of the cDNA or gDNA that made up the material.

As handled by the study authors: Amplification with reference gene primers provided the estimates of nucleated cell counts. Only in-frame clones appear in the TCRdb table, and some are missing; sequencing was by immunoSEQ multiplex PCR. D and trimming come from the DNA, and the V and J calls and clone size come from that table. The data show 65,000 to 90,000 clones, 70% to 80% seen once. Germline lookup yields CDR1 SGHTA and CDR2 FQGNSA. With 4 bases removed from V and 5 bases from J, the gap between germline ends came to 8 bases. The CDR3 extends over 13 amino acids. The chain couples TRBV7-2 to TRBJ2-2; D remains unclear. This receptor was obtained from a man in his 60s with active or convalescent COVID-19. The source material was peripheral blood. The CDR3: CASSSSRTGELFF. The CDR3 coding sequence is TGTGCCAGCAGCTCTTCGAGGACCGGGGAGCTGTTTTTT.